This TCR beta chain was sequenced for a study of HIV-infected patients and healthy controls. This clonotype was observed at least ten times. No antigen is known for it. The repertoire came from unfractionated whole blood and reflected all unsorted peripheral T cells. Germline V gene sequence: CDR1 LNHDA, CDR2 SQIVND (reference sequence). The V segment lost 9 bases and the J segment 2 bases; nucleotides outside the gene matches: 5. This CDR3 spans 14 amino acids. Alpha and beta constant-region primers primed reverse transcription of 400 to 500 ng RNA. Each of the alpha and beta chains got its own library through chain-specific third strand synthesis with indices. TCRdb analysed the 5' RACE reads with MiXCR anew, one entry per CDR3 protein. This table holds some 10,000 distinct CDR3 sequences, approximately 7% found once. Study findings and constraints: The study did not determine the donors' HLA types.

The sequenced sample was blood, obtained before antiretroviral therapy. V gene TRBV19 combines with J gene TRBJ2-3, with TRBD2 identical over 10 bases. The sequence was obtained from an adult with HIV infection. CDR3 sequence reads: CASQAGGYTDTQYF. CDR3 in DNA: TGTGCCAGCCAAGCGGGGGGGTACACAGATACGCAGTATTTT.